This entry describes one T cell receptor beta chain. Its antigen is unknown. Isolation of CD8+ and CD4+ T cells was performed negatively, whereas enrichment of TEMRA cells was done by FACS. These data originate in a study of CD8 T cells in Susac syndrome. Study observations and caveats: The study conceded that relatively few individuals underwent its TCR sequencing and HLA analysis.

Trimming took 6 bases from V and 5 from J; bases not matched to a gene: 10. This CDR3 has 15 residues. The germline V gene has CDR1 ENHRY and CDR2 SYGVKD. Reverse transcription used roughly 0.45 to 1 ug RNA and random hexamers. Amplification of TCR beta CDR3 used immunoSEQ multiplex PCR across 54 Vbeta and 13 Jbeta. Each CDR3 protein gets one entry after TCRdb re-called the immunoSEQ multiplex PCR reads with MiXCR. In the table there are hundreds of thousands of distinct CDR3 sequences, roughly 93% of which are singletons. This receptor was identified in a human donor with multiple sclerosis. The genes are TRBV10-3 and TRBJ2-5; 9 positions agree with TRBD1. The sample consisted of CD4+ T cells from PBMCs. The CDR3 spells CAIRETGQGSETQYF. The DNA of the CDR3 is TGTGCCATCAGGGAAACGGGACAGGGAAGTGAGACCCAGTACTTC.